This record concerns one TCR beta chain sequence. Its antigen remains unidentified. The data are from a study of T cells after yellow fever vaccination. Study in general: Where fractions had low cell numbers, libraries were prepared from them with the SMART-Seq v4 Ultra Low Input RNA kit. The study's findings and limits: Secondary responses were weaker yet peaked faster, day 5 versus 15. At around 95% for CD4 and approximately 89% for CD8, most primary-vaccination clones showed up again after the booster.

The CDR3 sequence is 17 residues long. The germline V gene has CDR1 SGHDN and CDR2 FVKESK. V shed 1 base and J shed 5 bases, with 17 bases lying between them. TCRdb recomputed calls from the 5' RACE reads with MiXCR, one row per CDR3 protein. The table includes roughly 400,000 distinct CDR3 sequences, about 19% detected once. The sequence was obtained from a man between 18 and 29 years old who received the YFV17D yellow fever vaccine. Sample: PBMCs, taken before the yellow fever booster vaccination. The chain links TRBV14 to TRBJ2-2; possible D gene TRBD1, 6 bases. The CDR3 loop reads CASSQGGTGRRTGELFF. In nucleotides, the CDR3 is TGTGCCAGCAGCCAAGGAGGCACAGGGCGAAGGACCGGGGAGCTGTTTTTT.